This record looks at one T cell receptor beta chain sequence and its context. The data originate from a study of blood T cell repertoires in COVID-19. Germline V gene sequence: CDR1 SGHNT, CDR2 YYREEE (reference sequence). The V end lost 4 bases, the J end lost 3 bases, and 13 bases lay between the germline ends. The CDR3 is 14 amino acids. TCRdb's copy holds only in-frame clones and misses some; the assay was immunoSEQ multiplex PCR. The data show over 150,000 clones, nearly 80% seen once. This chain connects TRBV5-4 to TRBJ1-2; no clear D gene. The sample comprised peripheral blood. This TCR was recovered from a woman aged 70-85 years with acute or convalescent COVID-19. The CDR3 protein is CASSHRRHDYGYTF. DNA of the CDR3: TGTGCCAGCAGCCACCGGAGGCACGACTATGGCTACACCTTC. Using reference TRBV5-4 and TRBJ1-2 for the parts outside the CDR3, the full variable domain is ETGVTQSPTHLIKTRGQQVTLRCSSQSGHNTVSWYQQALGQGPQFIFQYYREEENGRGNFPPRFSGLQFPNYSSELNVNALELDDSALYLCASSHRRHDYGYTFGSGTRLTVV.